This T cell receptor (beta chain) was captured in a study of blood T cell repertoires in COVID-19. In the study overall: Donors in the United States, Italy and Spain gave samples during acute or convalescent COVID-19. T cells, B-cell-depleted T cells, or PBMCs supplied cDNA or gDNA.

This table comes from immunoSEQ multiplex PCR, and its TCRdb copy is limited to in-frame clones, with some not included. The sample lists around 400,000 clones; around nine tenths were seen once. Participants, about 18 to 89 years old, spanned 24 US areas. CDR1 and CDR2 (germline): SNHLY, FYNNEI. The CDR3 is 14 amino acids. Trimming left V 3 bases short and J 7 bases short, with 13 bases between. The material sequenced was PBMCs or T cells enriched from blood (not recorded which). V gene TRBV2 combines with J gene TRBJ1-5, with TRBD1 as a possible D gene (6 bases). The receptor was isolated from a woman between 18 and 29 years old who had been exposed to COVID-19. The CDR3 here is CASSDWGPGQPQHF. The CDR3 DNA sequence: TGTGCCAGCAGTGACTGGGGGCCAGGGCAGCCCCAGCATTTT.